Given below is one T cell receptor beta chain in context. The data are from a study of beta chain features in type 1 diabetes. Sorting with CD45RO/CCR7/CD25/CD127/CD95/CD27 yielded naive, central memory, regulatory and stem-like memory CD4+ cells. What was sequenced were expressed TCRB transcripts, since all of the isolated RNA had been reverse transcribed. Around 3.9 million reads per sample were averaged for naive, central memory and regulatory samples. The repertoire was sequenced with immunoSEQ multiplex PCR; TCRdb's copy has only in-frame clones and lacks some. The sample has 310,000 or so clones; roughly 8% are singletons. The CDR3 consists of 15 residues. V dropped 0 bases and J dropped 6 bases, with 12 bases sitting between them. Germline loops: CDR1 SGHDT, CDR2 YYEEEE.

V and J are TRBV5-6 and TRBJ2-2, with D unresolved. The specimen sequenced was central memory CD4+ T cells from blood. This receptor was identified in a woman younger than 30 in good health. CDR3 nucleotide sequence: TGTGCCAGCAGCTTGGCGCTAGTTGGATCCGGGGAGCTGTTTTTT. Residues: CASSLALVGSGELFF.